The TCR beta chain under discussion was sequenced for a study of human T cells and chemical hapten exposure. Study-wide context: DPC at 0.01% went onto the upper back in patch tests, read at 6 days.

This clonotype was seen repeatedly, ten times or more. The CDR3 contains 13 residues. V lost 3 bases to trimming and J lost 0 bases, with 8 bases between them. The germline CDR1 and CDR2 sequences are SQVTM and ANQGSEA. Time point noted: pre-sensitization, week 0. The treatment was: therapeutic diphenylcyclopropenone sensitization with weekly scalp DPC. Blood sampling occurred before each patch-test application. MiXCR, applied by TCRdb to the RACE reads, yields one record per CDR3 protein. The data show roughly 260,000 distinct CDR3 sequences, around 9.3% seen once. This clonotype was sampled from a woman in her 40s with alopecia areata. Some clones in this sample may be carry-over from other donors' samples. Material: whole blood, obtained in connection with sensitization to the hapten diphenylcyclopropenone (DPC). This chain joins TRBV29-1 and TRBJ1-1; D call uncertain. CDR3 region: CSVEGLMNTEAFF. In DNA form, the CDR3 reads TGCAGCGTTGAGGGCCTGATGAACACTGAAGCTTTCTTT.